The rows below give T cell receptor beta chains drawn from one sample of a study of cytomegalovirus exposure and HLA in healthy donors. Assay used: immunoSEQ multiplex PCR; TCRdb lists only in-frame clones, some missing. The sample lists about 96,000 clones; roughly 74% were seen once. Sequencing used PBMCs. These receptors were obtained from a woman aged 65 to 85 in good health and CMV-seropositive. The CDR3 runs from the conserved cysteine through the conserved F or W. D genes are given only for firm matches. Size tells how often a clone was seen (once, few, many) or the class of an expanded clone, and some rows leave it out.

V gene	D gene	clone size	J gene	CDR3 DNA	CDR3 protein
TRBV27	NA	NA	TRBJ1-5	TGTGCCAGCAGTTCACAAGATAGCAATCAGCCCCAGCATTTT	CASSSQDSNQPQHF
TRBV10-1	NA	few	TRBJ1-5	TGCGCCAGCCAAGACAGCCTTAATCAGCCCCAGCATTTT	CASQDSLNQPQHF
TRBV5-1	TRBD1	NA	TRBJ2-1	TGCGCCAGCAGCATGACAGGGTACAATGAGCAGTTCTTC	CASSMTGYNEQFF
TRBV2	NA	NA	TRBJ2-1	TGTGCCAGCAGTGAAACGGCGCCTAGCTGGAAGAATGAGCAGTTCTTC	CASSETAPSWKNEQFF
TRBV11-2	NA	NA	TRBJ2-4	TGTGCCAGCAGCTTAGTCGCGGGGATGGCGGACATTCAGTACTTC	CASSLVAGMADIQYF
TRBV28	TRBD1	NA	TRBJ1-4	TGTGCCAGCAGCCCCACGGCAGGGGGCTTCGGTGAAAAACTGTTTTTT	CASSPTAGGFGEKLFF
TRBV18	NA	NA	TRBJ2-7	TGTGCCAGCTCACCCGGAGCCATTCGGGACGAGCAGTACTTC	CASSPGAIRDEQYF
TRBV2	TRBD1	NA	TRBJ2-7	TGTGCCAGCAGGGAACAGGGGCCCGCATACGAGCAGTACTTC	CASREQGPAYEQYF
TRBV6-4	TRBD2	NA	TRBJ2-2	TGTGCCAGCAGTGCCCTACCGACTAGCGGGGGACCGAACACCGGGGAGCTGTTTTTT	CASSALPTSGGPNTGELFF
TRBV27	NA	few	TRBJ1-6	TGTGCCAGCACCATAAACTCAGGCGATAATTCACCCCTCCACTTT	CASTINSGDNSPLHF
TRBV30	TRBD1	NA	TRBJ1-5	TGTGCCTGGAGTGTAGGGACAGGTTATCAGCCCCAGCATTTT	CAWSVGTGYQPQHF
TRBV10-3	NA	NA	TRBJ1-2	TGTGCCATCAGTGAGGAACAGGGCTATGGCTACACCTTC	CAISEEQGYGYTF
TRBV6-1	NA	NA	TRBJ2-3	TGTGCCAGCAGTGATGTTGTGACTAGCACAGATACGCAGTATTTT	CASSDVVTSTDTQYF
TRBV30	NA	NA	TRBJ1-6	TGTGCCCTGGGGCAGGGCTCCAGCTCCTATAATTCACCCCTCCACTTT	CALGQGSSSYNSPLHF
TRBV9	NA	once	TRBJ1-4	TGTGCCAGCAGCGTCGACCCCAGGCTACGGTATGAAAAACTGTTTTTT	CASSVDPRLRYEKLFF
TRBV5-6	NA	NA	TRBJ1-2	TGTGCCAGCAGCTTGGGGGCCGTCGTCTATGGCTACACCTTC	CASSLGAVVYGYTF
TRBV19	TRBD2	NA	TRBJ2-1	TGTGCCAGTAGTACCGCCGGGACTAGCGGGAGGGATGAGCAGTTCTTC	CASSTAGTSGRDEQFF
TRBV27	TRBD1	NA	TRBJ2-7	TGTGCCAGCAGTTCGACAGGGGCCTACGAGCAGTACTTC	CASSSTGAYEQYF
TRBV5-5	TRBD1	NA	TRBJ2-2	TGTGCCAGCAGCTTGGCGAACCCTGGGACAGGGGGCGCCGGGGAGCTGTTTTTT	CASSLANPGTGGAGELFF
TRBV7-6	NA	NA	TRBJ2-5	TGTGCCAGCAGCTTAGTACTAGGCCAAGAGACCCAGTACTTC	CASSLVLGQETQYF
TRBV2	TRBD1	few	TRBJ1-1	TGTGCCAGCAATGGACAGGGGGGAACTGAAGCTTTCTTT	CASNGQGGTEAFF
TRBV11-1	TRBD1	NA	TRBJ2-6	TGTGCCAGCAGCTGGGACAGCCGCTCTGGGGCCAACGTCCTGACTTTC	CASSWDSRSGANVLTF
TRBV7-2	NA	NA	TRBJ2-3	TGTGCCAGCAGCTCCTCTTACACAGATACGCAGTATTTT	CASSSSYTDTQYF